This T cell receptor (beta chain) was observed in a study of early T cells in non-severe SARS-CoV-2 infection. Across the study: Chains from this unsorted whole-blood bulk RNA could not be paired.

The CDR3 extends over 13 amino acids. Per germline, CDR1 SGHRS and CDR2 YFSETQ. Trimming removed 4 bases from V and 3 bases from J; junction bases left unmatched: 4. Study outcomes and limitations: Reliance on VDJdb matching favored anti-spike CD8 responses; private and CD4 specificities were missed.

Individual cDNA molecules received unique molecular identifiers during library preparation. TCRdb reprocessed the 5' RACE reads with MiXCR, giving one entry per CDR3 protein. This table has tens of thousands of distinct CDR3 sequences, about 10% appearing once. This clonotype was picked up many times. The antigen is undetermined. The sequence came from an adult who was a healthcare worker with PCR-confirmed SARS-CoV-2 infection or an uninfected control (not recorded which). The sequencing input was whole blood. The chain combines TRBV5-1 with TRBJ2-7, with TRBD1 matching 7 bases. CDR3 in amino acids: CASSRRDSYEQYF. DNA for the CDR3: TGCGCCAGCAGCCGAAGGGACAGCTACGAGCAGTACTTC. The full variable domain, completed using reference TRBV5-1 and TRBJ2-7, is KAGVTQTPRYLIKTRGQQVTLSCSPISGHRSVSWYQQTPGQGLQFLFEYFSETQRNKGNFPGRFSGRQFSNSRSEMNVSTLELGDSALYLCASSRRDSYEQYFGPGTRLTVT.